This T cell receptor (beta chain) stems from a study of cytomegalovirus exposure and HLA in healthy donors. Samples came from healthy bone marrow donors. PCR employed 60 Vbeta and 13 Jbeta primers. Profiled with immunoSEQ multiplex PCR; TCRdb holds only in-frame clones, not every one. This sample carries about 80,000 clones, approximately 67% of them seen once, and the ten largest clones take 4.4%. This CDR3 is 16 amino acids long. Per the germline V gene, CDR1 is MNHEY and CDR2 is SMNVEV (reference sequence). V lost 4 bases and J lost 0, with 16 bases in between. Study-level results: An apparent linkage of common viral pathogens to several of the most significant clusters emerged in a later analysis. Cytomegalovirus status was reportedly diagnosed by the classifier with high sensitivity and specificity. The authors confirmed in vitro that a few CMV-associated chains were specific for CMV antigens.

A single count supports this clone. Its matching antigen is unknown. The material sequenced was PBMCs. The rearrangement links TRBV27 to TRBJ2-7; unclear D gene. The clonotype comes from a male donor in good health and CMV-seropositive. CDR3 sequence: CASSSPIQISSYEQYF. In DNA, the CDR3 is TGTGCCAGCAGTTCGCCGATACAGATTAGCTCCTACGAGCAGTACTTC.